Listed below are T cell receptor beta chains from one sample, sequenced in a study of blood T cell repertoires in COVID-19. Sequencing used immunoSEQ multiplex PCR; TCRdb keeps in-frame clones, though not all of them. The sample holds a few hundred thousand clones, around 89% seen once. Sequencing input: PBMCs or T cells enriched from blood (not recorded which). These receptors all come from a young woman with acute COVID-19. The CDR3 runs from the conserved cysteine through the conserved F or W. The D gene is left open where the match is weak. Part of the rows lack a size; the others show once, few, many or a class for expanded clones.

length	V	D	J	size	CDR3	DNA
15	TRBV11-3	-	TRBJ2-7	-	CASSFGRGTSYEQYF	TGTGCCAGCAGCTTTGGTAGGGGAACCTCCTACGAGCAGTACTTC
15	TRBV9	-	TRBJ2-7	-	CASSVAVGGRYEQYF	TGTGCCAGCAGCGTAGCTGTGGGGGGTAGGTACGAGCAGTACTTC
15	TRBV4-1	-	TRBJ2-7	-	CASSQAAATANEQYF	TGCGCCAGCAGCCAAGCGGCCGCGACAGCTAACGAGCAGTACTTC
21	TRBV3-1/TRBV3-2	TRBD1	TRBJ2-1	-	CASSQDLEGLTGQGSSHEQFF	TGTGCCAGCAGCCAAGATTTAGAAGGTCTCACGGGACAGGGCAGTTCACATGAGCAGTTCTTC
15	TRBV3-1/TRBV3-2	TRBD1	TRBJ2-5	-	CASSRGQKAWETQYF	TGTGCCAGCAGCCGGGGACAGAAGGCTTGGGAGACCCAGTACTTC
12	TRBV28	TRBD1	TRBJ1-2	-	CASSPGQGDYTF	TGTGCCAGCAGCCCGGGACAGGGGGACTACACCTTC
13	TRBV27	-	TRBJ1-6	-	CASSFNINSPLHF	TGTGCCAGCAGTTTTAATATAAATTCACCCCTCCACTTT
15	TRBV28	-	TRBJ2-7	once	CASSSPGRGFYEQYF	TGTGCCAGCAGTTCCCCGGGCCGGGGATTCTACGAGCAGTACTTC
15	TRBV3-1/TRBV3-2	-	TRBJ2-1	-	CASSQEAVYYNEQFF	TGTGCCAGCAGCCAAGAAGCTGTATACTACAATGAGCAGTTCTTC
18	TRBV28	TRBD1	TRBJ1-4	-	CASSFLVPGGSVGEKLFF	TGTGCCAGCAGTTTTTTAGTGCCAGGGGGCTCGGTGGGAGAAAAACTGTTTTTT
19	TRBV18	TRBD1	TRBJ1-3	once	CASSPPGQGALNSGNTIYF	TGTGCCAGCTCACCACCGGGACAGGGGGCGCTTAACTCTGGAAACACCATATATTTT
15	TRBV10-3	TRBD1	TRBJ1-1	-	CAITRGQAGNTEAFF	TGTGCCATCACCAGAGGACAGGCGGGGAACACTGAAGCTTTCTTT
14	TRBV13	-	TRBJ2-4	-	CASSPPDPSRGQYF	TGTGCCAGCAGCCCTCCCGACCCCTCTAGAGGGCAGTACTTC
14	TRBV28	-	TRBJ1-2	once	CASSLTDLVYGYTF	TGTGCCAGCAGTCTGACAGATCTTGTCTATGGCTACACCTTC
12	TRBV27	TRBD2	TRBJ2-1	-	CATSPGGNEQFF	TGTGCCACTTCCCCGGGAGGCAATGAGCAGTTCTTC
16	TRBV25-1	TRBD1	TRBJ1-1	-	CASSQSLTGMNTEAFF	TGTGCCAGCAGTCAATCCCTGACAGGGATGAACACTGAAGCTTTCTTT
14	TRBV7-2	TRBD1	TRBJ2-3	-	CASSQGQGTDTQYF	TGTGCCAGCAGTCAAGGACAGGGTACAGATACGCAGTATTTT
15	TRBV5-1	TRBD2	TRBJ2-3	-	CASSFLAGVSDTQYF	TGCGCCAGCAGCTTCCTAGCGGGAGTTTCAGATACGCAGTATTTT
16	TRBV5-4	TRBD2	TRBJ2-7	-	CASSTGLAAYNYEQYF	TGTGCCAGCAGTACCGGACTAGCGGCATACAACTACGAGCAGTACTTC
21	TRBV19	TRBD1	TRBJ2-6	-	CASSIFAPVQGVGSGANVLTF	TGTGCCAGTAGTATATTTGCCCCGGTGCAGGGGGTTGGCTCTGGGGCCAACGTCCTGACTTTC
13	TRBV6-5	-	TRBJ1-1	-	CASGFEGNTEAFF	TGTGCCAGCGGTTTCGAGGGAAACACTGAAGCTTTCTTT
13	TRBV20-1	TRBD1	TRBJ1-2	-	CSASLEGADGYTF	TGCAGTGCTAGTCTCGAGGGGGCGGATGGCTACACCTTC
14	TRBV25-1	-	TRBJ2-1	-	CASSEKRSYNEQFF	TGTGCCAGCAGTGAAAAGAGATCTTACAATGAGCAGTTCTTC
15	TRBV9	TRBD2	TRBJ2-3	-	CASSARSGFTDTQYF	TGTGCCAGCAGCGCTCGTAGCGGGTTCACCGATACGCAGTATTTT
16	TRBV4-2	-	TRBJ1-1	-	CASSQRTGGMNTEAFF	TGTGCCAGCAGCCAACGAACGGGGGGTATGAACACTGAAGCTTTCTTT
15	TRBV7-3	TRBD2	TRBJ2-1	-	CASSLIAGDYNEQFF	TGTGCCAGCAGCTTAATAGCGGGAGACTACAATGAGCAGTTCTTC
15	TRBV4-1	TRBD1	TRBJ1-4	-	CASSQDGQGGEKLFF	TGCGCCAGCAGCCAAGATGGACAGGGGGGCGAAAAACTGTTTTTT
15	TRBV6-5	TRBD2	TRBJ2-3	once	CASSYGLAGVNTQYF	TGTGCCAGCAGTTACGGACTAGCGGGAGTGAATACGCAGTATTTT
11	TRBV11-2	TRBD2	TRBJ2-3	-	CASSSSGNQYF	TGTGCCAGCAGCTCTAGCGGGAATCAGTATTTT
15	TRBV28	-	TRBJ1-4	-	CASSAWDGTNEKLFF	TGTGCCAGCAGCGCGTGGGACGGGACAAATGAAAAACTGTTTTTT
14	TRBV5-1	-	TRBJ1-2	-	CASSLASGVSGYTF	TGCGCCAGCAGCTTGGCCTCGGGAGTCAGTGGCTACACCTTC
17	TRBV3-1/TRBV3-2	TRBD2	TRBJ2-2	-	CASSRFASGGKGGELFF	TGTGCCAGCAGCCGGTTCGCTAGCGGGGGAAAGGGCGGGGAGCTGTTTTTT
15	TRBV15	TRBD2	TRBJ2-2	-	CATSSQREVTGELFF	TGTGCCACCAGCAGCCAGCGGGAGGTCACCGGGGAGCTGTTTTTT